This record concerns one T cell receptor beta chain sequence. Its matching antigen is unknown. These data belong to a study of blood T cells in healthy people across ages. General study findings and limits: Across the age range, TCR beta diversity per million T cells fell in a roughly linear way.

Primers used in a second PCR of roughly 6 to 11 cycles were a sample-barcoded 5' primer and a J-beta primer mix. All cDNA molecules were each tagged by a template-switch adaptor with 12 random nucleotides. TCRdb re-called the 5' RACE reads with MiXCR, one entry per CDR3 protein. The top ten clones hold about 3.6% of a sample with 550,000 to 750,000 distinct CDR3 sequences, over 20% of them seen once. Every sample had a minimum of 6.5 million PBMCs isolated. The germline CDR1 and CDR2 sequences are MDHEN and SYDVKM. The CDR3 spans 14 residues. V shed 4 bases and J shed 5 bases, with 14 bases lying between them.

The sequence was obtained from a man aged 65 to 85 in good health. The sequencing input was blood. This chain uses TRBV28 with TRBJ1-2; D possibly corresponds to TRBD1 (5 bases). The CDR3 DNA follows: TGTGCCAGCAGTTCGGGATTCGCAGGGTATGGCTACACCTTC. This encodes CASSSGFAGYGYTF.